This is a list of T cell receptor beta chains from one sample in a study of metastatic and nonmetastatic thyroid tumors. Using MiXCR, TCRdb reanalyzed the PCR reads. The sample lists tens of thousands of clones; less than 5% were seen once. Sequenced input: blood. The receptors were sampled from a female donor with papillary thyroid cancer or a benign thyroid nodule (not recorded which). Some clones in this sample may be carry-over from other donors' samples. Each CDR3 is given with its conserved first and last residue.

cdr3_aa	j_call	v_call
CASSYDRYLQFF	TRBJ2-1	TRBV6-5
CASSPDLYNEQFF	TRBJ2-1	TRBV5-1
CASSRREDYGYTF	TRBJ1-2	TRBV12-3/TRBV12-4
CASSYLDRGSVEQYF	TRBJ2-7	TRBV6-5
CSASSPLGKNIQYF	TRBJ2-4	TRBV20-1
CASSFAGEPFF	TRBJ2-2	TRBV12-3/TRBV12-4
CASKIAGTGGYTSTEAFF	TRBJ1-1	TRBV6-1
CASSLGGGGVGAGGELFF	TRBJ2-2	TRBV12-3/TRBV12-4
CASSTGGYEQYF	TRBJ2-7	TRBV12-3/TRBV12-4
CASSQDVEEQFF	TRBJ2-1	TRBV3-1
CASSESGSNYEQYF	TRBJ2-7	TRBV10-2
CSALRTSGGIYEQYF	TRBJ2-7	TRBV20-1
CASSPQTSASYEQYF	TRBJ2-7	TRBV7-9
CASSDRVHSYTF	TRBJ1-2	TRBV2
CAWRLVGPGEQYF	TRBJ2-7	TRBV30
CASSLGVGLAVYEQYF	TRBJ2-7	TRBV7-2
CASSLDGSRYEQYF	TRBJ2-7	TRBV13
CSALQGVSEKLFF	TRBJ1-4	TRBV20-1
CASSTQGLEKLFF	TRBJ1-4	TRBV19
CASSRIWVTGGYNEQFF	TRBJ2-1	TRBV27
CASSFSGNEQFF	TRBJ2-1	TRBV11-3
CSARDDYTGELFF	TRBJ2-2	TRBV20-1
CASSQGQANTEAFF	TRBJ1-1	TRBV3-1
CARSLSYQGNTEAFF	TRBJ1-1	TRBV12-3/TRBV12-4
CASHLSGNTIYF	TRBJ1-3	TRBV27
CSARPGNYGYTF	TRBJ1-2	TRBV20-1
CASSYSTGGDSPLHF	TRBJ1-6	TRBV6-5
CASSYPSGTGEYYGYTF	TRBJ1-2	TRBV6-1
CASSLGAPSGEQYF	TRBJ2-7	TRBV5-1
CASSLVQGATYEQYF	TRBJ2-7	TRBV5-5
CASSLGAGGYGYTF	TRBJ1-2	TRBV5-4
CASSMETSGRAREGTDTQYF	TRBJ2-3	TRBV9
CASSQVGTNTEAFF	TRBJ1-1	TRBV4-1
CSVGRGVETQYF	TRBJ2-5	TRBV29-1
CASSNRGLAGGGGWTQYF	TRBJ2-5	TRBV19
CASSELSPTEDF	TRBJ1-2	TRBV2
CATSDLAEPTDTQYF	TRBJ2-3	TRBV24-1
CASSKQGLGMNTEAFF	TRBJ1-1	TRBV7-9
CAWTGGYEQYF	TRBJ2-7	TRBV30
CASSIDREGQPQHF	TRBJ1-5	TRBV7-8
CASGVRAGNNEQFF	TRBJ2-1	TRBV12-3/TRBV12-4
CASGLSAPEGKAFF	TRBJ1-1	TRBV28
CASSITVMQANYGYTF	TRBJ1-2	TRBV19
CASSPASRDTYEQYF	TRBJ2-7	TRBV28
CASSLGQGLIRQPQHF	TRBJ1-5	TRBV28
CASVRDSYNEQFF	TRBJ2-1	TRBV5-4
CASSSGLAGTDTQYF	TRBJ2-3	TRBV7-3
CASAGEGAFYEQYF	TRBJ2-7	TRBV7-8
CASSLGLAGSATQFF	TRBJ2-1	TRBV6-2/TRBV6-3
CATSSDRNQPQHF	TRBJ1-5	TRBV15